These T cell receptor beta chains were read from a single sample in a study of blood T cells in healthy people across ages. Each CDR3 protein gets one entry after TCRdb re-called the 5' RACE reads with MiXCR. The sample yields 1,800,000 or so distinct CDR3 sequences, about two fifths seen once. Specimen: blood. These TCRs come from a human donor in good health. Both conserved end residues are part of each CDR3. A D gene is named only where the DNA matches it firmly. Clone size, where shown, is once, few, many, or a class for clones that have expanded.

>-|TRBV7-2|TRBJ2-7|-
TGTGCCAGCAGCTCATACAGGACCTACGAGCAGTACTTC
CASSSYRTYEQYF
>TRBD2|TRBV4-2|TRBJ2-3|-
TGTGCCAGCAGCCAAGATCCTAGCGGGGGGGGCACAGATACGCAGTATTTT
CASSQDPSGGGTDTQYF
>-|TRBV5-1|TRBJ1-2|-
TGCGCCAGCAGCTTTGAGGGGCACAGAGGCTACACCTTC
CASSFEGHRGYTF
>-|TRBV7-2|TRBJ2-7|few
TGTGCCAGCAGCCAGATGGTAGAGGGTTTCGAGCAGTACTTC
CASSQMVEGFEQYF
>-|TRBV10-3|TRBJ1-2|-
TGTGCCACTACGGCCGGGGGGAACTATGGCTACACCTTC
CATTAGGNYGYTF
>TRBD1|TRBV7-9|TRBJ1-4|few
TGTGCCAGCAGTTTAGGTCCCGGGACAGGGAATGAAAAACTGTTTTTT
CASSLGPGTGNEKLFF
>-|TRBV11-2|TRBJ2-7|-
TGTGCCAGCAGCTTTACGGGATTGAACGAGCAGTACTTC
CASSFTGLNEQYF
>-|TRBV21-1|TRBJ2-7|-
TGTGCCAGCAACCCAGGGGGCGAGCAGTACTTC
CASNPGGEQYF
>-|TRBV27|TRBJ1-2|-
TGTGCCAGCAGCCCCAATCAAGGATCTTTCGATGGCTACACCTTC
CASSPNQGSFDGYTF
>-|TRBV5-1|TRBJ2-3|-
TGCGCCAGCAGCACTCGGGACGGCACAGATACGCAGTATTTT
CASSTRDGTDTQYF
>-|TRBV6-5|TRBJ2-1|few
TGTGCCAGCAGTCCGGACAAGGCCCCTAGGAATGAGCAGTTCTTC
CASSPDKAPRNEQFF
>TRBD2|TRBV20-1|TRBJ2-5|-
TGCAGTGCAGGATATACTAGCGGGGCTGGAGAGACCCAGTACTTC
CSAGYTSGAGETQYF
>TRBD2|TRBV4-1|TRBJ2-7|few
TGCGCCAGCAGCCAAGGTGCTCGGGGGGGTAGCGAGCAGTACTTC
CASSQGARGGSEQYF
>-|TRBV2|TRBJ2-7|-
TGTGCCAGCAGTGAATTAGGGGTCTACGAGCAGTACTTC
CASSELGVYEQYF
>-|TRBV7-2|TRBJ1-4|few
TGTGCCAGCAGCTTAGCCCAGGGTAGAGGTGAAAAACTGTTTTTT
CASSLAQGRGEKLFF
>-|TRBV6-2/TRBV6-3|TRBJ2-1|many
TGTGCCAGCACCCCCAAAGATAAACGGGGGCCGATTCCCTACAATGAGCAGTTCTTC
CASTPKDKRGPIPYNEQFF
>TRBD1|TRBV15|TRBJ1-4|-
TGTGCCACCAGCAGAGACAGGGGGCTGGAGGAAAAACTGTTTTTT
CATSRDRGLEEKLFF
>-|TRBV3-1|TRBJ2-3|-
TGTGCCAGCAGCCTATCGACAGTTTTCACAGATACGCAGTATTTT
CASSLSTVFTDTQYF
>-|TRBV29-1|TRBJ2-5|many
TGCACCTACGGGGAAAAAGAGACCCAGTACTTC
CTYGEKETQYF
>-|TRBV15|TRBJ1-2|-
TGTGCCACCAGCGGGGGAGGGGGATTACATGGCTACACCTTC
CATSGGGGLHGYTF
>-|TRBV12-3/TRBV12-4|TRBJ2-5|-
TGTGCCAGCAGCACCGCCGAGACCCAGTACTTC
CASSTAETQYF
>-|TRBV20-1|TRBJ1-2|few
TGCAGTGCTTGGGACCGGGACTTTTATGGCTACACCTTC
CSAWDRDFYGYTF
>-|TRBV7-7|TRBJ2-5|few
TGTGCTAGCAGCTTGGGGGGGCGGTCGGAGACCCAGTACTTC
CASSLGGRSETQYF
>-|TRBV20-1|TRBJ2-1|-
TGCAGTGCTAGAGCCGCAGGGGGGCCCTACAATGAGCAGTTCTTC
CSARAAGGPYNEQFF
>-|TRBV9|TRBJ2-6|-
TGTGCCAGCAGCGGCCACAGGGGAGGCAACGTCCTGACTTTC
CASSGHRGGNVLTF
>TRBD1|TRBV20-1|TRBJ2-6|-
TGCAGTGCCCCTCAAGGGGGCTTAGCGGGGGCCAACGTCCTGACTTTC
CSAPQGGLAGANVLTF
>-|TRBV9|TRBJ1-1|-
TGTGCCAGCAGCGGCGGACCCGACGGCGCTGAAGCTTTCTTT
CASSGGPDGAEAFF
>-|TRBV20-1|TRBJ1-2|-
TGCAGTGCTAGAGATCCCCGGGTTTATGGCTACACCTTC
CSARDPRVYGYTF
>-|TRBV7-9|TRBJ1-1|few
TGTGCCAGCAGCACCCAACTAATCGGAGCTTTCTTT
CASSTQLIGAFF
>-|TRBV20-1|TRBJ1-2|-
TGCAGTGCTAGATGGGCCGAACGCTATGGCTACACCTTC
CSARWAERYGYTF
>-|TRBV7-2|TRBJ1-6|-
TGTGCCAGCAGCCCCCGCTCGAAGGATTCACCCCTCCACTTT
CASSPRSKDSPLHF
>-|TRBV4-1|TRBJ1-2|few
TGCGCCAGCAGCCTCCGGGCTTCAAACTATGGCTACACCTTC
CASSLRASNYGYTF
>TRBD1|TRBV7-2|TRBJ2-3|few
TGTGCCAGCAGGTTGACAGGGTTCACAGATACGCAGTATTTT
CASRLTGFTDTQYF
>-|TRBV20-1|TRBJ2-3|few
TGCAGTGCTAGGGATCCGCGGAGTTTGGAGACGCAGTATTTT
CSARDPRSLETQYF
>-|TRBV7-9|TRBJ1-4|-
TGTGCCAGCAGCCGTCCGGCCGAAAAACTGTTTTTT
CASSRPAEKLFF
>-|TRBV10-3|TRBJ2-7|few
TGTGCCATCAGTGAGTCGACTCGTGCCCCCTACGAGCAGTACTTC
CAISESTRAPYEQYF
>-|TRBV20-1|TRBJ1-2|-
TGCAGTGCTAGAGAGAGGGTGGGGCCTGTCGAGGGGACAAACTATGGCTACACCTTC
CSARERVGPVEGTNYGYTF
>-|TRBV10-3|TRBJ1-6|-
TGTGCCACCAGAAGGACAGATAATTCACCCCTCCACTTT
CATRRTDNSPLHF
>-|TRBV7-2|TRBJ2-7|many
TGTGCCAGCAGCTTAGTAGGTCAGGTGGCCTACGAGCAGTACTTC
CASSLVGQVAYEQYF
>TRBD1|TRBV12-3/TRBV12-4|TRBJ1-1|-
TGTGCCAGCAGCCGGACAGGGGGGGGCACTGAAGCTTTCTTT
CASSRTGGGTEAFF
>-|TRBV21-1|TRBJ2-1|few
TGTGCCAGCAGTTTTAGTCCCACCGGGGATGGGCAGTTCTTC
CASSFSPTGDGQFF
>TRBD2|TRBV10-3|TRBJ2-1|-
TGTGCCATCAGGGGACTAGCGGGGGGGCAGCGGGGCTCCTACAATGAGCAGTTCTTC
CAIRGLAGGQRGSYNEQFF
>-|TRBV5-1|TRBJ2-1|-
TGCGCCAGCGGACCCGGACAGTACTCCTACAATGAGCAGTTCTTC
CASGPGQYSYNEQFF
>-|TRBV12-3/TRBV12-4|TRBJ1-1|few
TGTGCCAGCAGCCCCCCTTACGGTGAAGCTTTCTTT
CASSPPYGEAFF